Presented here are 29 T cell receptor beta chains from one specimen sequenced in a study of naive and memory T cell subsets. The treatment here: skin biopsy from PPD injection site in Mantoux-positive individual. TCR cDNA received a 3' ligated oligonucleotide that carried a UMI. Amplification of ligated cDNA took four PCR rounds with SP2 and nested alpha and beta constant primers. Via MiXCR, TCRdb re-called the UMI-ligation and nested PCR reads, giving one row per CDR3 protein. The table has 20,000 to 25,000 distinct CDR3 sequences, approximately 5.7% seen once; the top ten hold 6.2%. This material consisted of skin, taken from a tuberculin skin test site. These receptors were collected from an adult in good health.

This clonotype was recorded many times. The chain recombines TRBV29-1 with TRBJ2-7; 8 bases fit TRBD1. The CDR3 runs to 15 residues. The V and J ends lost 6 bases and 3 bases, in that order; junction bases with no gene match: 13. Germline values: CDR1 SQVTM, CDR2 ANQGSEA. CDR3: CSVLGQGIKGYEQYF. The CDR3 DNA follows: TGCAGCGTGCTTGGACAGGGTATTAAGGGCTACGAGCAGTACTTC.

In regard to this clonotype: Just one base apart from a much larger clone, this may be a read error. The rearrangement joins TRBV3-1 to TRBJ2-5, with TRBD1 identical over 10 bases. The CDR3 runs 15 residues. Germline CDR1 reads LGHDT; CDR2 reads YNNKEL (reference sequence). CDR3 bases: TGTGCCGGCAGCCAAGCAGGGACAGGGGTAGAGACCCAGTACTTC. Encoded protein: CAGSQAGTGVETQYF.

This clonotype was counted ten times or more. The rearrangement joins TRBV6-1 to TRBJ1-5; TRBD1 is a possible D gene (6 bases). Per germline, CDR1 MNHNS and CDR2 SASEGT. Trimming shortened V by 5 bases and J by 3 bases, and 14 bases separated the two germline ends. This CDR3 has 15 residues. CDR3 protein: CASSRQEVVNQPQHF. Here the CDR3 DNA reads TGTGCCAGCAGTCGACAGGAGGTGGTCAATCAGCCCCAGCATTTT.

CDR3 DNA: TGTGCCAGCAGCCTGTGGACAGGGCTTAATGAAAAACTGTTTTTT. Translation: CASSLWTGLNEKLFF. The chain couples TRBV4-2 to TRBJ1-4, with 8 bases matching TRBD1. This CDR3 has 15 amino acids. Germline V lookup: CDR1 LGHNA, CDR2 YNFKEQ. With V trimmed by 4 bases and J by 4 bases, 5 bases remained unmatched.

This clonotype was detected many times. This chain links TRBV20-1 with TRBJ2-1; TRBD1 aligns across 9 bases. The germline gives CDR1 DFQATT, CDR2 SNEGSKA (reference sequence). The V segment lost 5 bases and the J segment 5 bases; nucleotides outside the gene matches: 10. The CDR3 covers 15 residues. DNA for the CDR3: TGCAGTGCTGAAGGCTCGGACAGGGGCCACAATGAGCAGTTCTTC. It codes for CSAEGSDRGHNEQFF.

This clonotype was seen at least ten times. This chain joins TRBV4-3 and TRBJ2-1, with D perhaps matching TRBD2 (6 bases). The CDR3 covers 17 residues. Trimming removed 0 bases from V and 0 bases from J, with 12 bases in between. Germline CDR1 is LGHNA and CDR2 is YSLEER. CDR3 bases: TGCGCCAGCAGCCAAGATTGTCGGGAGAGCTCCTACAATGAGCAGTTCTTC. Its protein is CASSQDCRESSYNEQFF.

The CDR3 sequence is CASSLERGLTEKLFF. CDR3 DNA sequence: TGTGCCAGCAGCTTAGAAAGGGGCCTTACCGAAAAACTGTTTTTT. The V call is TRBV7-8, the J call TRBJ1-4; weak D call: TRBD1 (5 bases). V dropped 1 base and J dropped 8 bases, with 14 bases sitting between them. The germline V gene has CDR1 SGHVS and CDR2 FQNEAQ. The CDR3 runs to 15 residues.

This clonotype was observed at least ten times. The chain recombines TRBV30 with TRBJ2-5; possible D gene TRBD1, 6 bases. The CDR3 is made up of 12 amino acids. The germline gives CDR1 GTSNPN, CDR2 SVGIG (reference sequence). Between the trimmed V and J ends, which lost 6 bases and 5 bases, there was a span of 13 bases. The CDR3 nucleotides read TGTGCCTGCCTACAGGGCTGGGAGACCCAGTACTTC. The encoded protein is CACLQGWETQYF.

This clonotype was seen at least ten times. V gene TRBV5-6 combines with J gene TRBJ2-3, with 12 bases fitting TRBD2. Trimming at V came to 0 bases and at J to 5 bases, leaving 16 bases not matched to a gene. Germline V CDR1 and CDR2: SGHDT, YYEEEE. The CDR3 consists of 20 residues. The CDR3 reads CASSLGFKSSSGRAEDTQYF. The CDR3 DNA sequence: TGTGCCAGCAGCTTGGGATTCAAGTCTTCTAGCGGGAGGGCCGAAGATACGCAGTATTTT.

In its sample, this clonotype was seen many times. The chain links TRBV10-3 to TRBJ2-3, with TRBD2 as a possible D gene (6 bases). V was shortened by 5 bases and J by 2 bases, with 20 bases between the two germline ends. In germline, CDR1 is ENHRY, CDR2 SYGVKD. CDR3 length: 17 residues. DNA of the CDR3: TGTGCCATCAGTCCAGCCCCCCCTAGCGCCAACACAGATACGCAGTATTTT. This sequence encodes CAISPAPPSANTDTQYF.

Many counts were recorded for this clonotype. The V gene is TRBV20-1, the J gene TRBJ2-1, with D uncertain. This CDR3 is 15 amino acids long. Deletions cut 1 base from V and 0 bases from J, with 10 bases between. Germline V CDR1 and CDR2: DFQATT, SNEGSKA (reference sequence). The chain's CDR3 is CSARVPVRSYNEQFF. CDR3 nucleotide sequence: TGCAGTGCTAGAGTACCCGTGCGCTCCTACAATGAGCAGTTCTTC.

The V call is TRBV20-1, the J call TRBJ2-2, with 13 bases identical to TRBD2. Per germline, CDR1 DFQATT and CDR2 SNEGSKA (reference sequence). The J segment lost 4 bases and the V segment lost 0 bases, leaving 2 bases of the junction unmatched. This CDR3 is built from 16 residues. Written as DNA, the CDR3 is TGCAGTGCTAGAGATCGACTAGCGGGAGGCACCGGGGAGCTGTTTTTT. It encodes CSARDRLAGGTGELFF.

This clonotype was recorded at least ten times. The rearrangement links TRBV28 to TRBJ1-2; 7 bases map to TRBD1. V trimming: 6 bases; J trimming: 4 bases; junction bases outside the gene matches: 11. This CDR3 has 15 amino acids. Looked up from germline, CDR1 is MDHEN and CDR2 is SYDVKM. Here the CDR3 DNA reads TGTGCCAGCAGAACCGGGGAGGGGGCAGTCTATGGCTACACCTTC. This sequence encodes CASRTGEGAVYGYTF.

At least ten counts were recorded for this clonotype. The chain uses TRBV20-1 and TRBJ2-2; 11 positions agree with TRBD2. The CDR3 runs 14 residues. CDR1 is DFQATT, CDR2 SNEGSKA, per germline (reference sequence). The J segment lost 6 bases and the V segment lost 6 bases, leaving 6 bases of the junction unmatched. The CDR3 DNA reads as TGCAGTGCCACACTAGCGGGAGATTCCGGGGAGCTGTTTTTT. Translating gives CSATLAGDSGELFF.

The rearrangement uses TRBV10-3 and TRBJ2-7; TRBD1 might be the D (7 bases). The CDR3 contains 14 residues. In germline, CDR1 is ENHRY, CDR2 SYGVKD. With 2 bases removed from V and 6 bases from J, the gap between germline ends came to 14 bases. CDR3 coding DNA: TGTGCCATCAGTGAGAGGACAGGAGCGGGCGAGCAGTACTTC. Amino acids: CAISERTGAGEQYF.

DNA for the CDR3: TGTGCCAGCAGCTTACAGGGTGGAGGAGAGCAGTTCTTC. This codes for CASSLQGGGEQFF. V gene TRBV7-9 combines with J gene TRBJ2-1, with D perhaps being TRBD1 or TRBD2 (5 bases each). The CDR3 consists of 13 residues. CDR1 SEHNR and CDR2 FQNEAQ come from the germline V gene (reference sequence). V lost 2 bases and J lost 10, with 12 bases in between.

This clonotype is classed as medium-sized. The gene calls are TRBV7-3 and TRBJ2-1; the match to TRBD1 covers 9 bases. The CDR3 runs 15 residues. Germline V lookup: CDR1 SGHTA, CDR2 FQGTGA. The V segment lost 4 bases and the J segment 4 bases; nucleotides outside the gene matches: 5. CDR3 region: CASSSTGGEYNEQFF. In DNA, the CDR3 is TGTGCCAGCAGCTCGACAGGGGGTGAATACAATGAGCAGTTCTTC.

This clonotype has at least ten counts. V gene TRBV5-8 combines with J gene TRBJ2-7; no reliable D call. Germline V lookup: CDR1 SGHTS, CDR2 YDEGEE. V gave up 1 base and J gave up 2 bases, with 7 bases separating them. The CDR3 is 13 amino acids. DNA for the CDR3: TGTGCCAGCAGCTTGAGTGGCGCCTACGAGCAGTACTTC. This sequence encodes CASSLSGAYEQYF.

This clonotype has at least ten counts. This chain uses TRBV13 with TRBJ2-1; 7 nucleotides align to TRBD2. This CDR3 contains 14 residues. V lost 0 bases to trimming and J lost 10 bases; unmatched junction nucleotides: 6. Germline V lookup: CDR1 PRHDT, CDR2 FYEKMQ (reference sequence). CDR3 nucleotides: TGTGCCAGCAGCTTAGGACGGGAGGTGAGGGAGCAGTTCTTC. Amino acid sequence: CASSLGREVREQFF.

This clonotype was picked up many times. The chain has TRBV7-3 and TRBJ2-1, with 9 bases lining up with TRBD2. This CDR3 is built from 15 residues. Germline CDR1 SGHTA, CDR2 FQGTGA. Trimming took 2 bases from V and 5 from J; bases not matched to a gene: 4. DNA of the CDR3: TGTGCCAGCAGCTTAGGGACTAGCCCTAACAATGAGCAGTTCTTC. This encodes CASSLGTSPNNEQFF.

This clonotype was recorded at least ten times. V usage is TRBV5-1 and J usage is TRBJ1-3; no reliable D call. The germline CDR1 and CDR2 sequences are SGHRS and YFSETQ. The V end was cut by 4 bases, the J end by 7 bases, with 9 bases between. This CDR3 has 12 residues. CDR3 sequence: CASSLDGNTIYF. In DNA, the CDR3 is TGCGCCAGCAGCCTAGACGGGAACACCATATATTTT.

This clonotype was seen repeatedly, ten times or more. J is TRBJ1-1 and V is TRBV7-8, with D hard to call. Per the germline V gene, CDR1 is SGHVS and CDR2 is FQNEAQ. CDR3 length equals 15 residues. V was pared by 1 base and J by 1 base, with 10 bases between. The CDR3 bases are TGTGCCAGCAGCTTAGATGGAGCGGGGAACACTGAAGCTTTCTTT. It specifies CASSLDGAGNTEAFF.

There are many counts of this clonotype. V gene TRBV5-1 combines with J gene TRBJ1-5; unclear D gene. Deletions cut 5 bases from V and 3 bases from J, with 3 bases between. This CDR3 region has 11 residues. Germline V gene sequence: CDR1 SGHRS, CDR2 YFSETQ. CDR3 residues: CASSNNQPQHF. CDR3 coding DNA: TGCGCCAGCAGTAACAATCAGCCCCAGCATTTT.

This clonotype occurred a few times. The gene calls are TRBV4-1 and TRBJ1-1; 7 bases map to TRBD1. V was pared by 2 bases and J by 1 base, with 4 bases of the junction left unmatched. The CDR3 length is 15 residues. The germline V gene has CDR1 MGHRA and CDR2 YSYEKL. The CDR3 nucleotides read TGCGCCAGCAGCCAACAGGGACAGAAGAACACTGAAGCTTTCTTT. It is translated as CASSQQGQKNTEAFF.

This clonotype was counted a few times. The chain links TRBV4-2 to TRBJ1-2, with D unresolved. Trimming removed 1 base from V and 2 bases from J, with 8 bases in between. The length of the CDR3 is 14 residues. CDR1 LGHNA and CDR2 YNFKEQ come from the germline V gene. CDR3 protein: CASSQARQNYGYTF. Written as DNA, the CDR3 is TGTGCCAGCAGCCAAGCCCGCCAAAACTATGGCTACACCTTC.

V gene TRBV9 combines with J gene TRBJ1-1, with D perhaps TRBD1 (6 bases). This CDR3 comprises 13 residues. Germline V CDR1 and CDR2: SGDLS, YYNGEE. The ends were cut back, 3 bases at V and 3 bases at J, with 9 bases in the middle. The CDR3 region is CASSGAGDTEAFF. The CDR3 region has the DNA TGTGCCAGCAGCGGCGCAGGGGACACTGAAGCTTTCTTT.

This clonotype was seen many times. The chain carries TRBV25-1 and TRBJ1-2, with D possibly being TRBD1 (5 bases). Germline V gives CDR1 MGHDK, CDR2 SYGVNS. CDR3 length: 12 residues. V lost 6 bases, J lost 2 bases, and 7 bases lay in between. CDR3 coding DNA: TGTGCCAGCAGGGCAGGGAACTATGGCTACACCTTC. Protein: CASRAGNYGYTF.

This clonotype was seen repeatedly, ten times or more. The chain joins TRBV2 to TRBJ2-2; possible D gene TRBD1, 6 bases. The V gene lost 5 bases and the J gene lost 0 bases, with 16 bases spanning the gap. This CDR3 region has 17 residues. Germline values: CDR1 SNHLY, CDR2 FYNNEI. CDR3 sequence: CASSQHTGIPNTGELFF. The CDR3 DNA follows: TGTGCCAGCAGTCAACACACAGGGATTCCGAACACCGGGGAGCTGTTTTTT. The full variable domain, its missing parts supplied by reference TRBV2 and TRBJ2-2, is EPEVTQTPSHQVTQMGQEVILRCVPISNHLYFYWYRQILGQKVEFLVSFYNNEISEKSEIFDDQFSVERPDGSNFTLKIRSTKLEDSAMYFCASSQHTGIPNTGELFFGEGSRLTVL.

J is TRBJ2-1 and V is TRBV29-1, with D perhaps TRBD1 (6 bases). This CDR3 has 17 residues. Germline assignment: CDR1 SQVTM and CDR2 ANQGSEA. Deletions cut 3 bases from V and 6 bases from J, with 24 bases between. In nucleotides, the CDR3 is TGCAGCGTTGATCTCATGAGGACAGTAACCGGCATCAATGAGCAGTTCTTC. Translated, it gives CSVDLMRTVTGINEQFF.